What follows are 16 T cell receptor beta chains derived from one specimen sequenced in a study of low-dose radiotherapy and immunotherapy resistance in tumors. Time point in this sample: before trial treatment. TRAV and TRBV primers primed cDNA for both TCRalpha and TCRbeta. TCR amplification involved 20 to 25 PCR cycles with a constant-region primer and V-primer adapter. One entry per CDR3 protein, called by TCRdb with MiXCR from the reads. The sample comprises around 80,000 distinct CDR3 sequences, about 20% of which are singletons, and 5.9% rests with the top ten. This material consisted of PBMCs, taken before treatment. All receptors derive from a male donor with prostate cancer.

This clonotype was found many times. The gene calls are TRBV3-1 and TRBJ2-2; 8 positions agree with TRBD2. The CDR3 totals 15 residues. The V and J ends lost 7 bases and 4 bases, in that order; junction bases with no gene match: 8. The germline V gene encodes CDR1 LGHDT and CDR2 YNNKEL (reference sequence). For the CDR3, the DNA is TGTGCCAGCACCCGGGGGGGGGCCCGCACCGGGGAGCTGTTTTTT. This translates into CASTRGGARTGELFF.

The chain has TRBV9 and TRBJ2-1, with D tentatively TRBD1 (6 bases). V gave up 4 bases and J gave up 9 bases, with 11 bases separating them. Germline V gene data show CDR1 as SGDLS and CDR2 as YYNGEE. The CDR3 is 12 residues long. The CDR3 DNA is TGTGCCAGCAGCTCAGGGGTCGGTGAGCAGTTCTTC. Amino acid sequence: CASSSGVGEQFF.

The CDR3 sequence: CASSFNLEGSGYTF. The CDR3 DNA reads as TGTGCCAGCAGTTTTAATTTAGAGGGCTCAGGCTACACCTTC. The chain joins TRBV28 to TRBJ1-2; D is unresolved. Trimming left V 3 bases short and J 8 bases short, with 16 bases between. Germline lookup yields CDR1 MDHEN and CDR2 SYDVKM. This CDR3 region has 14 residues.

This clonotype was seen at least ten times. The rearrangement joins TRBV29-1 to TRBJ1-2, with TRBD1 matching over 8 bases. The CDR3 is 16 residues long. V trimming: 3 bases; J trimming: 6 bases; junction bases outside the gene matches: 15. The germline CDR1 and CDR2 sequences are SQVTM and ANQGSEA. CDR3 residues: CSVDLMGTGGGNGYTF. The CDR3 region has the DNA TGCAGCGTTGACCTTATGGGGACAGGCGGGGGAAATGGCTACACCTTC.

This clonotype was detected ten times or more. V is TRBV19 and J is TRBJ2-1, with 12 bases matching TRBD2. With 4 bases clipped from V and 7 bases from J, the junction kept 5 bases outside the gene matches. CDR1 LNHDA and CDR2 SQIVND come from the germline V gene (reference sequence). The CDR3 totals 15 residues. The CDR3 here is CASSTSGGAINEQFF. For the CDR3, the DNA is TGTGCCAGTAGTACTAGCGGGGGGGCCATAAATGAGCAGTTCTTC.

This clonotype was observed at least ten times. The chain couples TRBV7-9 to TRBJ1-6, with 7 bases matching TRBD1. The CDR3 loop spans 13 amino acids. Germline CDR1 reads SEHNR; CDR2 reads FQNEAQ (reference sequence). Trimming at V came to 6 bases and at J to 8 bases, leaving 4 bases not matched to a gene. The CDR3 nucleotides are TGTGCCAGCAGAGCTACAGGGGATTCACCCCTCCACTTT. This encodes CASRATGDSPLHF.

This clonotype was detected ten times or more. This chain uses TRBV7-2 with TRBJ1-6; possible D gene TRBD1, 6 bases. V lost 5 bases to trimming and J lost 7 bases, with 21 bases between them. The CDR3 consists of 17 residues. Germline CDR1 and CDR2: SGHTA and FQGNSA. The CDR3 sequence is CASSPLGGPIQNSPLHF. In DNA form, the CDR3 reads TGTGCCAGCAGCCCCCTCGGGGGCCCCATCCAAAATTCACCCCTCCACTTT.

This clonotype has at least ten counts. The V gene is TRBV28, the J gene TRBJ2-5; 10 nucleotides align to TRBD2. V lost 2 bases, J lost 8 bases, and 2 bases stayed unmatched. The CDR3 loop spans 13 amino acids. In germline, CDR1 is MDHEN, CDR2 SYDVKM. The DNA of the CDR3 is TGTGCCAGCAGTTTACTAGCGGGAGACACCCAGTACTTC. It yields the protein CASSLLAGDTQYF.

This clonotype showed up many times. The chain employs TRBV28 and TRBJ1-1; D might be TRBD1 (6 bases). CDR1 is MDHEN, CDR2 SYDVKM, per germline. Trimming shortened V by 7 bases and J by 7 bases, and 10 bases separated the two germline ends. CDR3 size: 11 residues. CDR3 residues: CASTRRGEAFF. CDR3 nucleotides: TGTGCCAGCACCCGCAGGGGTGAAGCTTTCTTT.

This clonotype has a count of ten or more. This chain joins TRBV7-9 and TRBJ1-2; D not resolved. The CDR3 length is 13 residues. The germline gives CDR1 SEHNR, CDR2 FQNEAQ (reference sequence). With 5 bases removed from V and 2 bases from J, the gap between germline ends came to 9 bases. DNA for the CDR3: TGTGCCAGCAGCAGGACTGAGAACTATGGCTACACCTTC. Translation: CASSRTENYGYTF.

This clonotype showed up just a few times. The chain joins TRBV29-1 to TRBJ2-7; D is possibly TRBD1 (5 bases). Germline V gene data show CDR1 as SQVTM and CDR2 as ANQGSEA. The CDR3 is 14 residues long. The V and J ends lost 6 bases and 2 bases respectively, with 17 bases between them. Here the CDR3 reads CSVAALQGTYEQYF. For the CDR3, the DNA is TGCAGCGTGGCCGCCCTGCAGGGCACCTACGAGCAGTACTTC.

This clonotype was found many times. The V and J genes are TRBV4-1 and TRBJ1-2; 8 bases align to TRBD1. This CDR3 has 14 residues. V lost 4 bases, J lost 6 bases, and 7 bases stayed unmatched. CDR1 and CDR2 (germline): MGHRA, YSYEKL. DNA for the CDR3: TGCGCCAGCAGCCTCCTAGGACAGGGAAATGGCTACACCTTC. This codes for CASSLLGQGNGYTF.

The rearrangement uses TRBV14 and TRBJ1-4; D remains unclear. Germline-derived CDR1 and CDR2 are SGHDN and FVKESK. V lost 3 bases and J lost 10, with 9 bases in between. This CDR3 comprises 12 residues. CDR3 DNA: TGTGCCAGCAGCCATTCCCCCGGAAAACTGTTTTTT. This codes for CASSHSPGKLFF.

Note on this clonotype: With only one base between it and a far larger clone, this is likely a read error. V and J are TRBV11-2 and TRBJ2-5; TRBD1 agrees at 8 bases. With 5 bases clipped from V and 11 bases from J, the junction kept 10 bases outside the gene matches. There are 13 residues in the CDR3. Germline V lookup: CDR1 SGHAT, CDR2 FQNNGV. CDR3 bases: TGTGCCAGCAGCGAAGAACGACAGGGGTCGCAGTACTTC. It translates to CASSEERQGSQYF.

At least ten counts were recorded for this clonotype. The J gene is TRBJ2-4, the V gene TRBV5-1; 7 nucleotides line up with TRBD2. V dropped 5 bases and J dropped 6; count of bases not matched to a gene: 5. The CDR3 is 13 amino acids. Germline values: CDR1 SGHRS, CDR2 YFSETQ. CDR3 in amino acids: CASSGTTINIQYF. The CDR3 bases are TGCGCCAGCAGTGGGACTACGATAAACATTCAGTACTTC. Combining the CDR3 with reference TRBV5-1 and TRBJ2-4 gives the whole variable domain KAGVTQTPRYLIKTRGQQVTLSCSPISGHRSVSWYQQTPGQGLQFLFEYFSETQRNKGNFPGRFSGRQFSNSRSEMNVSTLELGDSALYLCASSGTTINIQYFGAGTRLSVL.

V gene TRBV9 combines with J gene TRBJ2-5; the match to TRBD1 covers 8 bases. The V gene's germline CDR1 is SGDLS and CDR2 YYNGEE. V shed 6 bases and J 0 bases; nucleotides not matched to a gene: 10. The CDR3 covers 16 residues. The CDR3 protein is CASTRGQGGYQETQYF. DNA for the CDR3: TGTGCCAGCACGCGAGGACAGGGTGGATACCAAGAGACCCAGTACTTC.